Listed below are T cell receptor beta chains from one sample, sequenced in a study of graft-versus-host responses after intestinal transplantation. Assay used: immunoSEQ multiplex PCR; TCRdb lists only in-frame clones, some missing. The table lists approximately 110,000 clones, around 94% of them singletons. No antigen has been identified for these receptors. Here the sequenced sample was unstimulated CD8+ T cells sorted from spleen or lymph node cells, taken before transplant. Receptor source: a human donor who was the organ donor for an intestinal transplant. CDR3s include the opening cysteine and the closing phenylalanine or tryptophan. Fields, in order: clone size, V gene, J gene, CDR3 protein. Expanded clones are given a class, and other clones once, few, many or no size at all.

.	TRBV10-3	TRBJ2-3	CAISESTGGTDTQYF
.	TRBV7-9	TRBJ2-7	CASSTDAGLAPYEQYF
.	TRBV27	TRBJ2-1	CASTWGLADVYNEQFF
.	TRBV29-1	TRBJ1-2	CSVDGGDGYTF
.	TRBV27	TRBJ1-2	CASRGQEGYGYTF
.	TRBV4-1	TRBJ2-7	CASSLTGSLDEQYF
.	TRBV6-5	TRBJ2-2	CASSYVGANTGELFF
.	TRBV27	TRBJ2-1	CASSLSGTNEQFF
.	TRBV7-6	TRBJ1-5	CASSLEAGLSNQPQHF
.	TRBV19	TRBJ2-5	CASSIDWDTETQYF
.	TRBV9	TRBJ2-7	CASSVGESGRSYEQYF
once	TRBV5-8	TRBJ1-4	CASSFRGSGEKLFF
.	TRBV15	TRBJ2-3	CATSRAGERTQYF
.	TRBV13	TRBJ1-1	CASSLPGQNTEAFF
.	TRBV29-1	TRBJ2-1	CSSPQGGNEQFF
.	TRBV28	TRBJ1-5	CASSYQRYSDSNQPQHF
.	TRBV13	TRBJ1-4	CASSLAGTGANEKLFF
.	TRBV28	TRBJ2-1	CASRGARNSYNEQFF
once	TRBV5-1	TRBJ1-1	CASSLGRGTEAFF
.	TRBV27	TRBJ2-1	CASSLGTSGNNEQFF
.	TRBV6-1	TRBJ2-7	CASSFGGEQYF
.	TRBV27	TRBJ2-1	CASSTANNEQFF
once	TRBV12-2	TRBJ1-2	CASRLGPEGANYGYTF
.	TRBV11-3	TRBJ2-7	CASSSRWGGNEQYF
.	TRBV29-1	TRBJ2-2	CSVEQGGGELFF
.	TRBV9	TRBJ2-2	CASSGTGANTGELFF
.	TRBV11-2	TRBJ2-7	CASSLPRAGLPSYEQYF
.	TRBV7-9	TRBJ1-4	CASSLAGPPEKLFF
.	TRBV6-5	TRBJ1-1	CASSVSGEDTEAFF
.	TRBV7-9	TRBJ2-5	CASSLNGLAQETQYF
.	TRBV11-2	TRBJ2-3	CASSLGTSGQYF
few	TRBV6-5	TRBJ1-2	CASSYHRGGNYGYTF
.	TRBV19	TRBJ1-5	CASSIMDHSNQPQHF
.	TRBV19	TRBJ2-7	CASAPGQGAYEQYF
once	TRBV7-3	TRBJ2-7	CASSFGQAYEQYF
once	TRBV27	TRBJ2-4	CASSLTGGLDLGIQYF
.	TRBV27	TRBJ2-5	CASSPWAGQETQYF